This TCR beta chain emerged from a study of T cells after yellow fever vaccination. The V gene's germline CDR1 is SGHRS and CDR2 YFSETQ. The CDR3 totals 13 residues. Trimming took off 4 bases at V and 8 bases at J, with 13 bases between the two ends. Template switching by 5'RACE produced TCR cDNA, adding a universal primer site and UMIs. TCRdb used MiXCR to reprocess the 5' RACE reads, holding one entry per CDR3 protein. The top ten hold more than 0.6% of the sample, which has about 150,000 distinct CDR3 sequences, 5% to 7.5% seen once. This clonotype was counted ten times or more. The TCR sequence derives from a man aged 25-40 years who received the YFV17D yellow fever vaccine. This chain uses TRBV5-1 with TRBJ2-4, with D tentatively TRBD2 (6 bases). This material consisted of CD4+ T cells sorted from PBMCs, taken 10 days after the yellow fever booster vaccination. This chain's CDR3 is CASSSRPGDIQYF. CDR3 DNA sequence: TGCGCCAGCAGCAGCCGTCCGGGGGACATTCAGTACTTC.